This is a list of T cell receptor beta chains from one sample in a study of vaccination and CD4 T cells after COVID-19. TCRdb analysed the PCR reads with MiXCR anew, one entry per CDR3 protein. The table records 15,000 to 20,000 distinct CDR3 sequences, approximately 57% of them present only once. These receptors are not linked to any known antigen. The sequencing used CD4+ T cells from blood, cultured in vitro, collected before SARS-CoV-2 vaccination. The receptors derive from a human donor who had recovered from COVID-19. Each CDR3 is given with its conserved first and last residue. The order of the fields is CDR3 protein, CDR3 DNA, V gene, D gene, clone size, J gene. The D gene is left open where the match is weak. Clone size is not always given. Where it is, it says once, few, many or a class for expanded clones.

cdr3_aa: CASSLIMGETQYF; cdr3_nt: TGTGCCAGCAGCTTGATTATGGGGGAGACCCAGTACTTC; v_call: TRBV7-2; d_call: .; clone_size: few; j_call: TRBJ2-5
cdr3_aa: CSARVREGPSTDTQYF; cdr3_nt: TGCAGTGCTAGAGTGCGGGAGGGACCTAGCACAGATACGCAGTATTTT; v_call: TRBV20-1; d_call: TRBD2; clone_size: .; j_call: TRBJ2-3
cdr3_aa: CSARPPAGLETQYF; cdr3_nt: TGCAGTGCCCGTCCCCCAGCGGGATTGGAGACCCAGTACTTC; v_call: TRBV20-1; d_call: TRBD2; clone_size: .; j_call: TRBJ2-5
cdr3_aa: CASSLGGTRYEQYF; cdr3_nt: TGTGCCAGCAGCTTAGGAGGGACACGGTACGAGCAGTACTTC; v_call: TRBV7-8; d_call: .; clone_size: .; j_call: TRBJ2-7
cdr3_aa: CATSPFFGSGNTIYF; cdr3_nt: TGTGCCACCAGCCCCTTCTTTGGATCTGGAAACACCATATATTTT; v_call: TRBV15; d_call: .; clone_size: .; j_call: TRBJ1-3
cdr3_aa: CASSKGTSGKETQYF; cdr3_nt: TGTGCCAGTAGTAAGGGGACTAGCGGGAAAGAGACCCAGTACTTC; v_call: TRBV19; d_call: TRBD2; clone_size: few; j_call: TRBJ2-5
cdr3_aa: CATSRDRGGYEQYF; cdr3_nt: TGTGCCACCAGCAGGGACAGGGGGGGCTACGAGCAGTACTTC; v_call: TRBV15; d_call: TRBD1; clone_size: .; j_call: TRBJ2-7
cdr3_aa: CASGWGRSGNTIYF; cdr3_nt: TGTGCCAGCGGTTGGGGACGCTCTGGAAACACCATATATTTT; v_call: TRBV2; d_call: .; clone_size: .; j_call: TRBJ1-3
cdr3_aa: CASSSWQPGNFHEQYF; cdr3_nt: TGTGCCAGCAGTTCCTGGCAGCCAGGGAATTTCCACGAGCAGTACTTC; v_call: TRBV12-3/TRBV12-4; d_call: .; clone_size: .; j_call: TRBJ2-7
cdr3_aa: CASSGGAAGANYGYTF; cdr3_nt: TGTGCCAGCAGCGGCGGGGCGGCAGGGGCTAACTATGGCTACACCTTC; v_call: TRBV7-9; d_call: .; clone_size: .; j_call: TRBJ1-2
cdr3_aa: CVSSDLGRFRAKNIQYF; cdr3_nt: TGTGTCAGTAGTGACCTAGGACGGTTCCGAGCCAAAAACATTCAGTACTTC; v_call: TRBV19; d_call: .; clone_size: .; j_call: TRBJ2-4
cdr3_aa: CASSRLRSEEQYF; cdr3_nt: TGCGCCAGCAGCCGCTTGCGGTCGGAAGAGCAGTACTTC; v_call: TRBV4-1; d_call: .; clone_size: .; j_call: TRBJ2-7
cdr3_aa: CASSQVKSNSPLHF; cdr3_nt: TGTGCCAGCAGCCAAGTCAAGAGTAATTCACCCCTCCACTTT; v_call: TRBV3-1; d_call: .; clone_size: .; j_call: TRBJ1-6
cdr3_aa: CATSGGQEFDEQYF; cdr3_nt: TGTGCCACCAGCGGAGGACAGGAGTTCGACGAGCAGTACTTC; v_call: TRBV15; d_call: TRBD1; clone_size: .; j_call: TRBJ2-7
cdr3_aa: CAWNPRTSGRALETQYF; cdr3_nt: TGTGCCTGGAATCCCCGGACTAGCGGGAGGGCCCTAGAGACCCAGTACTTC; v_call: TRBV30; d_call: TRBD2; clone_size: few; j_call: TRBJ2-5
cdr3_aa: CATSDFKASPRDTQYF; cdr3_nt: TGTGCCACCAGTGATTTCAAGGCTAGTCCAAGGGATACGCAGTATTTT; v_call: TRBV24-1; d_call: .; clone_size: .; j_call: TRBJ2-3
cdr3_aa: CSASPSGRYAGELFF; cdr3_nt: TGCAGTGCTAGCCCTAGCGGGAGGTATGCCGGGGAGCTGTTTTTT; v_call: TRBV20-1; d_call: TRBD2; clone_size: .; j_call: TRBJ2-2
cdr3_aa: CSARDPGGITYNEQFF; cdr3_nt: TGCAGTGCTAGAGATCCGGGTGGGATTACGTACAATGAGCAGTTCTTC; v_call: TRBV20-1; d_call: .; clone_size: .; j_call: TRBJ2-1
cdr3_aa: CASSLGPRDTGELFF; cdr3_nt: TGTGCCAGCAGTTTAGGCCCCCGGGACACCGGGGAGCTGTTTTTT; v_call: TRBV12-3/TRBV12-4; d_call: .; clone_size: .; j_call: TRBJ2-2
cdr3_aa: CSASGSMEQFF; cdr3_nt: TGCAGTGCTAGCGGGAGCATGGAGCAGTTCTTC; v_call: TRBV20-1; d_call: .; clone_size: .; j_call: TRBJ2-1
cdr3_aa: CAIAGQGKMNTEAFF; cdr3_nt: TGTGCCATCGCGGGGCAGGGTAAAATGAACACTGAAGCTTTCTTT; v_call: TRBV10-3; d_call: .; clone_size: .; j_call: TRBJ1-1
cdr3_aa: CASSMGRGTEAFF; cdr3_nt: TGTGCCAGTAGTATGGGCAGGGGCACTGAAGCTTTCTTT; v_call: TRBV19; d_call: .; clone_size: .; j_call: TRBJ1-1
cdr3_aa: CASSSAGTVDNEQFF; cdr3_nt: TGTGCCAGCAGTAGCGCCGGGACAGTAGACAATGAGCAGTTCTTC; v_call: TRBV7-2; d_call: TRBD1; clone_size: few; j_call: TRBJ2-1
cdr3_aa: CASSKAAGEQFF; cdr3_nt: TGTGCCAGCAGCAAGGCTGCTGGGGAGCAGTTCTTC; v_call: TRBV7-9; d_call: .; clone_size: .; j_call: TRBJ2-1
cdr3_aa: CASSGGTDNSPLHF; cdr3_nt: TGTGCCAGCAGCGGGGGGACGGATAATTCACCCCTCCACTTT; v_call: TRBV5-4; d_call: .; clone_size: few; j_call: TRBJ1-6
cdr3_aa: CASRRTGGQETQYF; cdr3_nt: TGTGCCAGCAGACGCACAGGGGGTCAAGAGACCCAGTACTTC; v_call: TRBV7-3; d_call: TRBD1; clone_size: .; j_call: TRBJ2-5
cdr3_aa: CASSSALTGDSNQPQHF; cdr3_nt: TGTGCCAGCAGTTCAGCTCTGACGGGAGATAGCAATCAGCCCCAGCATTTT; v_call: TRBV6-5; d_call: .; clone_size: .; j_call: TRBJ1-5
cdr3_aa: CASSSPGLGTDTQYF; cdr3_nt: TGTGCCAGCAGTTCTCCCGGGCTGGGCACAGATACGCAGTATTTT; v_call: TRBV27; d_call: .; clone_size: few; j_call: TRBJ2-3
cdr3_aa: CASSYQNQPQHF; cdr3_nt: TGTGCCAGCAGTTACCAGAATCAGCCCCAGCATTTT; v_call: TRBV28; d_call: .; clone_size: .; j_call: TRBJ1-5
cdr3_aa: CASTSSGNNQPQHF; cdr3_nt: TGTGCCAGTACTTCATCGGGGAACAATCAGCCCCAGCATTTT; v_call: TRBV6-1; d_call: .; clone_size: .; j_call: TRBJ1-5
cdr3_aa: CASSSRGAPYNSPLHF; cdr3_nt: TGTGCCAGCAGTTCGCGTGGGGCCCCTTATAATTCACCCCTCCACTTT; v_call: TRBV27; d_call: .; clone_size: few; j_call: TRBJ1-6
cdr3_aa: CASSPGQGSNSPLHF; cdr3_nt: TGCGCCAGCAGCCCAGGACAGGGGAGTAATTCACCCCTCCACTTT; v_call: TRBV5-1; d_call: TRBD1; clone_size: .; j_call: TRBJ1-6
cdr3_aa: CASSEGGGPYEQYF; cdr3_nt: TGTGCCAGCAGTGAGGGCGGGGGCCCCTACGAGCAGTACTTC; v_call: TRBV6-1; d_call: .; clone_size: .; j_call: TRBJ2-7
cdr3_aa: CSARTRDRERFSGANVLTF; cdr3_nt: TGCAGTGCTAGAACGAGAGACAGGGAGAGGTTCTCTGGGGCCAACGTCCTGACTTTC; v_call: TRBV20-1; d_call: TRBD1; clone_size: .; j_call: TRBJ2-6
cdr3_aa: CASSRDFSDTQYF; cdr3_nt: TGTGCCAGCAGTCGGGACTTTTCAGATACGCAGTATTTT; v_call: TRBV6-1; d_call: .; clone_size: few; j_call: TRBJ2-3
cdr3_aa: CATSRARRRDTQYF; cdr3_nt: TGTGCCACCAGCAGAGCTCGGCGCCGAGATACGCAGTATTTT; v_call: TRBV15; d_call: .; clone_size: .; j_call: TRBJ2-3
cdr3_aa: CASSLAGRVSYEQYF; cdr3_nt: TGTGCCAGCAGCTTAGCCGGCAGGGTCTCCTACGAGCAGTACTTC; v_call: TRBV7-2; d_call: .; clone_size: few; j_call: TRBJ2-7
cdr3_aa: CASSDDQETQYF; cdr3_nt: TGTGCCAGCAGTGACGACCAAGAGACCCAGTACTTC; v_call: TRBV2; d_call: .; clone_size: once; j_call: TRBJ2-5
cdr3_aa: CASSLTAARTAGNIQYF; cdr3_nt: TGCGCCAGCAGCCTTACGGCGGCTAGAACTGCTGGAAACATTCAGTACTTC; v_call: TRBV4-1; d_call: .; clone_size: .; j_call: TRBJ2-4
cdr3_aa: CASSRWTSGPYNEQFF; cdr3_nt: TGTGCCAGCAGTCGCTGGACTAGCGGGCCCTACAATGAGCAGTTCTTC; v_call: TRBV12-3/TRBV12-4; d_call: TRBD2; clone_size: .; j_call: TRBJ2-1
cdr3_aa: CAISGASTDTQYF; cdr3_nt: TGTGCCATCAGTGGTGCTAGCACAGATACGCAGTATTTT; v_call: TRBV10-3; d_call: .; clone_size: few; j_call: TRBJ2-3
cdr3_aa: CASSEVRGTEAFF; cdr3_nt: TGTGCCAGCAGTGAGGTCCGGGGCACTGAAGCTTTCTTT; v_call: TRBV6-1; d_call: .; clone_size: .; j_call: TRBJ1-1
cdr3_aa: CASSLAALAKNIQYF; cdr3_nt: TGTGCCAGCAGCTTAGCCGCGCTAGCCAAAAACATTCAGTACTTC; v_call: TRBV7-9; d_call: .; clone_size: few; j_call: TRBJ2-4
cdr3_aa: CASSPPNWFPGELFF; cdr3_nt: TGTGCCAGCAGCCCGCCTAACTGGTTCCCCGGGGAGCTGTTTTTT; v_call: TRBV7-2; d_call: .; clone_size: .; j_call: TRBJ2-2
cdr3_aa: CASSKGVGTDTQYF; cdr3_nt: TGTGCCAGTAGTAAAGGGGTCGGAACAGATACGCAGTATTTT; v_call: TRBV19; d_call: .; clone_size: .; j_call: TRBJ2-3
cdr3_aa: CASSFGGRTDTQYF; cdr3_nt: TGCGCCAGCAGCTTCGGAGGTAGGACAGATACGCAGTATTTT; v_call: TRBV5-1; d_call: .; clone_size: .; j_call: TRBJ2-3
cdr3_aa: CASSSLSCLDQPQHF; cdr3_nt: TGTGCCAGCAGTTCGTTAAGTTGTTTGGATCAGCCCCAGCATTTT; v_call: TRBV6-4; d_call: .; clone_size: .; j_call: TRBJ1-5
cdr3_aa: CSAEWRESGDTQYF; cdr3_nt: TGCAGTGCGGAGTGGCGGGAGTCTGGCGATACGCAGTATTTT; v_call: TRBV20-1; d_call: TRBD2; clone_size: few; j_call: TRBJ2-3
cdr3_aa: CASSYRLEGGYTF; cdr3_nt: TGTGCCAGCAGTTACCGCTTGGAGGGCGGCTACACCTTC; v_call: TRBV6-5; d_call: .; clone_size: few; j_call: TRBJ1-2
cdr3_aa: CASSQGLAGGEDTQYF; cdr3_nt: TGTGCCAGCAGCCAGGGACTAGCGGGAGGGGAAGATACGCAGTATTTT; v_call: TRBV7-6; d_call: TRBD2; clone_size: .; j_call: TRBJ2-3
cdr3_aa: CASSLPSGRGYEQYF; cdr3_nt: TGTGCCAGCAGCTTACCTAGCGGGAGGGGATACGAGCAGTACTTC; v_call: TRBV7-2; d_call: TRBD2; clone_size: .; j_call: TRBJ2-7
cdr3_aa: CSAPDRRGGSPLHF; cdr3_nt: TGCAGTGCTCCCGACAGAAGGGGCGGTTCACCCCTCCACTTT; v_call: TRBV20-1; d_call: .; clone_size: few; j_call: TRBJ1-6
cdr3_aa: CASRPGQTNTGELFF; cdr3_nt: TGTGCCAGCAGGCCGGGACAGACGAACACCGGGGAGCTGTTTTTT; v_call: TRBV9; d_call: TRBD1; clone_size: .; j_call: TRBJ2-2
cdr3_aa: CASSDPPGDNTEAFF; cdr3_nt: TGTGCCAGCAGTGACCCCCCCGGAGATAACACTGAAGCTTTCTTT; v_call: TRBV27; d_call: .; clone_size: .; j_call: TRBJ1-1
cdr3_aa: CASRPSRGAGGELFF; cdr3_nt: TGTGCCAGCAGGCCTTCCCGGGGGGCCGGCGGGGAGCTGTTTTTT; v_call: TRBV7-9; d_call: .; clone_size: few; j_call: TRBJ2-2
cdr3_aa: CASSRGQEIYEQYF; cdr3_nt: TGTGCCAGCAGTAGGGGACAGGAGATATACGAGCAGTACTTC; v_call: TRBV6-1; d_call: TRBD1; clone_size: few; j_call: TRBJ2-7
cdr3_aa: CASSFDFQTYEQYF; cdr3_nt: TGTGCCAGCAGCTTCGACTTCCAGACCTACGAGCAGTACTTC; v_call: TRBV7-2; d_call: .; clone_size: few; j_call: TRBJ2-7
cdr3_aa: CASSLANRNGYTF; cdr3_nt: TGTGCCAGCAGCTTGGCTAACAGGAATGGCTACACCTTC; v_call: TRBV5-6; d_call: .; clone_size: .; j_call: TRBJ1-2